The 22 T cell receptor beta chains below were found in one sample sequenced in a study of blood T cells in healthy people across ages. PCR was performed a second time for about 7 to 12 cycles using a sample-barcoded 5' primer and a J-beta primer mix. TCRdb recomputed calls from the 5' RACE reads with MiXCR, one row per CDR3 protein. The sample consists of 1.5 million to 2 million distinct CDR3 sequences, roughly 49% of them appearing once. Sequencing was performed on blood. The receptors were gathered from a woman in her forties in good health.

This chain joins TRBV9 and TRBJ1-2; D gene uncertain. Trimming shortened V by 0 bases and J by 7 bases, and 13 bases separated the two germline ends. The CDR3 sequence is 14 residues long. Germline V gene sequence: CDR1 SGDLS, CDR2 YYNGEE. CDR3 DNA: TGTGCCAGCAGCGTAGGGACCGTCGTCTCTGGCTACACCTTC. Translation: CASSVGTVVSGYTF.

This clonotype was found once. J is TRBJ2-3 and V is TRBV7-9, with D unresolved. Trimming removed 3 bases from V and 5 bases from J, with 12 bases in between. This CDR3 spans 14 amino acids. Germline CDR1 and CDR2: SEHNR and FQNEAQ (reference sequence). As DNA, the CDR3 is TGTGCCAGCAGCTTCTCGTCTAGTGGAGATACGCAGTATTTT. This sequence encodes CASSFSSSGDTQYF.

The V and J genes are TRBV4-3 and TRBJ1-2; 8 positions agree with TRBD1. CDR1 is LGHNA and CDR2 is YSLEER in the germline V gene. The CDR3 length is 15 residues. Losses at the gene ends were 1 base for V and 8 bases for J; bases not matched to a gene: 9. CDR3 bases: TGCGCCAGCAGCCAAGCCCACGGACAGGGCGACGGCTACACCTTC. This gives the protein CASSQAHGQGDGYTF.

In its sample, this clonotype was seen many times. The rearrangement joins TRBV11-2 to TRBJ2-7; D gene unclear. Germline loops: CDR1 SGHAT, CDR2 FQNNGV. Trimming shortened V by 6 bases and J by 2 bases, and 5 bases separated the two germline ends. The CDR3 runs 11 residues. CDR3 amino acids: CASRQTYEQYF. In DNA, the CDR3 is TGTGCCAGCAGACAGACCTACGAGCAGTACTTC.

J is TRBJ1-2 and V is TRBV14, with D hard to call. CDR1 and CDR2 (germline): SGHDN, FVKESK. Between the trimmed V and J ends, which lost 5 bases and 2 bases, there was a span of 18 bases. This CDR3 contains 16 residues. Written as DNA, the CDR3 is TGTGCCAGCAGCGCCCATGCCATGGACGGCAACTATGGCTACACCTTC. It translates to CASSAHAMDGNYGYTF.

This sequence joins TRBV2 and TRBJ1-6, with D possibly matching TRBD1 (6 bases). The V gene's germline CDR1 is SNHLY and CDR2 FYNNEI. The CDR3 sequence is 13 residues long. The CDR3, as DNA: TGTGCTTCGCTGGGGGCGAATAATTCACCCCTCCACTTT. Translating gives CASLGANNSPLHF.

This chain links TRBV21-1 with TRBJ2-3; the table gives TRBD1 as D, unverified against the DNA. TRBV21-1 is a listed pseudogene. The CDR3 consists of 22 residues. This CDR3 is CASSKAERGLGGAKVGTDTQYF. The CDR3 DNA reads TGTGCCAGCAGCAAAGCAGAAAGGGGTCTGGGGGGGGCGAAGGTAGGCACAGATACGCAGTATTTT.

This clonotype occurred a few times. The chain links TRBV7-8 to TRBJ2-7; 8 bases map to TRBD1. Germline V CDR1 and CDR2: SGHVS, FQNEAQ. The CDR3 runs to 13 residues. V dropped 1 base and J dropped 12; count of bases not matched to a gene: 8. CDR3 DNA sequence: TGTGCCAGCAGCTTAGTTTCTTCCGACAGGGGGTACTTC. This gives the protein CASSLVSSDRGYF.

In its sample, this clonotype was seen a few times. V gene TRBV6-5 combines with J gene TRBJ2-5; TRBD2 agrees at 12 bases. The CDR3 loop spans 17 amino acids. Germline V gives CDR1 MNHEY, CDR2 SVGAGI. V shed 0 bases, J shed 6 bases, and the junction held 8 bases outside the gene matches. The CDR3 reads CASSYSPGLAGSKTQYF. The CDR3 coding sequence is TGTGCCAGCAGTTACTCCCCCGGACTAGCGGGGAGTAAGACCCAGTACTTC.

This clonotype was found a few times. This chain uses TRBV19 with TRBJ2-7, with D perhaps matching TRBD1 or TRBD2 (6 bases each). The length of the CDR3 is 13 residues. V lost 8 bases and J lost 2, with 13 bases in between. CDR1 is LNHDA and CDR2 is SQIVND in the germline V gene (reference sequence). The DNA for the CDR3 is TGTGCCAGTGTTGCGGGGACAACCTACGAGCAGTACTTC. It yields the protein CASVAGTTYEQYF.

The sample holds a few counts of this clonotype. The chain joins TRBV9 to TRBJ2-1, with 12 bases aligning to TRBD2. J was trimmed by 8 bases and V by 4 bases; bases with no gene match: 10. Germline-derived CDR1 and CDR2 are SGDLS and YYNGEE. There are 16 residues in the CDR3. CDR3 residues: CASSSRTSGDPYEQFF. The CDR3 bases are TGTGCCAGCAGCTCCCGGACTAGCGGGGACCCTTATGAGCAGTTCTTC. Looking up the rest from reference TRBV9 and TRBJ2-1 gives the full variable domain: DSGVTQTPKHLITATGQRVTLRCSPRSGDLSVYWYQQSLDQGLQFLIQYYNGEERAKGNILERFSAQQFPDLHSELNLSSLELGDSALYFCASSSRTSGDPYEQFFGPGTRLTVL.

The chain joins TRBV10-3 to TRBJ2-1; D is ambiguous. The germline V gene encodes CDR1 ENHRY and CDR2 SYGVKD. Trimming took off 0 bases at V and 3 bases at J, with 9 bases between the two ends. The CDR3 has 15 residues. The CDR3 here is CAISESKLSYNEQFF. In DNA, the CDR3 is TGTGCCATCAGTGAGTCGAAGTTAAGCTACAATGAGCAGTTCTTC.

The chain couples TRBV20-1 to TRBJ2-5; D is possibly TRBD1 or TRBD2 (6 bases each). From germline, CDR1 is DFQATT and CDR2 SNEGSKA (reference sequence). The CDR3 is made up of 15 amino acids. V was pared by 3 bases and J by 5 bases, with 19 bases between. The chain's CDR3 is CSASSSGGLVETQYF. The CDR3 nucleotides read TGCAGTGCTAGTTCTTCCGGGGGCCTTGTGGAGACCCAGTACTTC.

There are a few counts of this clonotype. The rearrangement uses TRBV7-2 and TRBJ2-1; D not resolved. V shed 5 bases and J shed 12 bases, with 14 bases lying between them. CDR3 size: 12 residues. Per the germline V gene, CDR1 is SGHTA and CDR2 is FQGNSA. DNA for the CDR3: TGTGCCAGCAGCCCGACCGGTCAGTGGCAGTTCTTC. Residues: CASSPTGQWQFF.

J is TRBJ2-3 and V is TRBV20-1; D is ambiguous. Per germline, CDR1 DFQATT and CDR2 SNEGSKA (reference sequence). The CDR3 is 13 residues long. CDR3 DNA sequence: TGCGGCCCCCTTGCTAACGGCACAGATACGCAGTATTTT. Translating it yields CGPLANGTDTQYF.

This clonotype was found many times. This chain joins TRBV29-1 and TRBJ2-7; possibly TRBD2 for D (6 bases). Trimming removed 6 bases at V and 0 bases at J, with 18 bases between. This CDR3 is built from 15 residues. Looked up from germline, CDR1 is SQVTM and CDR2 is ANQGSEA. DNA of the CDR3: TGCAGCGTAGAACATACCGGGACTGGCTCCTACGAGCAGTACTTC. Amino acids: CSVEHTGTGSYEQYF.

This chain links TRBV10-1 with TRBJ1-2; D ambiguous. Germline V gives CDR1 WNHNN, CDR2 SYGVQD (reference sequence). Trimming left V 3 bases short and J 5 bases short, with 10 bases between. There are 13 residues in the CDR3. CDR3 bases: TGCGCCAGCAGTGATATCAAGGAATATGGCTACACCTTC. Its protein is CASSDIKEYGYTF.

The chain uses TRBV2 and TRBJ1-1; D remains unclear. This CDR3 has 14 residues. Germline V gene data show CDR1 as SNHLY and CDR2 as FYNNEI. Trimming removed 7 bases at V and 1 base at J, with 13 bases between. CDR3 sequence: CASNLRQTNTEAFF. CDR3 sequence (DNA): TGTGCCAGCAACCTTCGACAAACGAACACTGAAGCTTTCTTT.

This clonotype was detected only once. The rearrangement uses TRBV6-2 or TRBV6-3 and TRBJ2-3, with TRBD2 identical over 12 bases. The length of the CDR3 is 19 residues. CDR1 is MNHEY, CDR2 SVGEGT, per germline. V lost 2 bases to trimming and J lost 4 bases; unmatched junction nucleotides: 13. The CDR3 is CASSYPWLAGGRVPDTQYF. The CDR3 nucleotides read TGTGCCAGCAGTTACCCCTGGCTAGCGGGGGGGCGGGTCCCAGATACGCAGTATTTT.

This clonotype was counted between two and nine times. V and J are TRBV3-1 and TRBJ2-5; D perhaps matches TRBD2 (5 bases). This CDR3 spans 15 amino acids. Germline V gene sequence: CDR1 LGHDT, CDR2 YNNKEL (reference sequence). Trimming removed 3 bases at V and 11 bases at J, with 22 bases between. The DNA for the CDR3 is TGTGCCAGCAGCCAGGCCAGTGGGTCCGGGTGGGAGCAGTACTTC. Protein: CASSQASGSGWEQYF.

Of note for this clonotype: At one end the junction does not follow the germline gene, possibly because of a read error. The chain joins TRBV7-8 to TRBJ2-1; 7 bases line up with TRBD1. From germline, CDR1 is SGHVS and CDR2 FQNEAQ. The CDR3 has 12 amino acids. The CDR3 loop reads CSSSLEDRRQFF. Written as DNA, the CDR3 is TGTTCCAGCAGCTTAGAGGACAGGCGGCAGTTCTTC.

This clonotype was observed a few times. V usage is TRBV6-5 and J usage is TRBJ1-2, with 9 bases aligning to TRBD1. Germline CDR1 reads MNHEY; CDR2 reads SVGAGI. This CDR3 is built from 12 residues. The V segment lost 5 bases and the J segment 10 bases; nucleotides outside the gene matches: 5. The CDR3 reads CASSADRGDYTF. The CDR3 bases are TGTGCCAGCAGTGCGGACAGGGGAGACTACACCTTC.